This T cell receptor beta chain originates from a study of Graves' ophthalmopathy and Graves' hyperthyroidism. The sequenced template was RNA, covering the TCR beta CDR3 region. HTBI primers were used in a first-round RT-PCR, which preceded a second-round multiplex PCR. TCRdb re-analysed the multiplex PCR reads in MiXCR, keeping a single row per CDR3 protein. Here the sample spans approximately 410,000 distinct CDR3 sequences, 15% being singletons. Newly diagnosed, the hyperthyroidism patients had under 2 months' duration and were aged 18 to 65. The germline gives CDR1 KGHDR, CDR2 SFDVKD. Trimming cost V 2 bases and J 5 bases, with 11 bases left between them. The CDR3 contains 14 residues.

The chain recombines TRBV24-1 with TRBJ2-5; D assignment may be TRBD1 or TRBD2 (5 bases each). Material: peripheral blood. The clonotype was recovered from a woman younger than 35 with stable Graves' hyperthyroidism. The CDR3 protein is CATSDWGSGETQYF. In DNA form, the CDR3 reads TGTGCCACCAGTGATTGGGGGAGTGGGGAGACCCAGTACTTC.